Shown below are 25 T cell receptor beta chains from a single sample sequenced in a study of human T cells and chemical hapten exposure (dated by TCRdb to about 2021). The receptor library was made with RACE. Reads for this sample came from a NextSeq 500. Clones were called with MiXCR by TCRdb after fastp trimmed the public reads at Q25, and only in-frame beta chains were retained. All rows with the same CDR3 protein become a single entry with the most common DNA and genes. Counted in this sample were approximately 370,000 distinct CDR3 sequences; roughly 6% of them appeared once. Jointly, the top ten make up about 8.2% of the sample. The time point label corresponds to: pre-sensitization, week 0. What this sample's treatment or condition label stands for: therapeutic diphenylcyclopropenone sensitization with weekly scalp DPC. This specimen was whole blood, taken in connection with sensitization to the hapten diphenylcyclopropenone (DPC). These receptors were obtained from a woman under 30 with alopecia areata. Some clones in this sample may be carry-over from other donors' samples.

This clonotype has at least ten counts. This chain connects TRBV6-1 to TRBJ1-5; the D is unclear. Germline V CDR1 and CDR2: MNHNS, SASEGT. V gave up 0 bases and J gave up 8 bases, with 17 bases separating them. The CDR3 is 16 residues long. CDR3 nucleotide sequence: TGTGCCAGCAGTGAAGCCGGGAGGACTCCTTTGGAGCCCCAGCATTTT. Encoded protein: CASSEAGRTPLEPQHF.

In this sample, this clonotype turned up a few times. The chain is built from TRBV6-5 and TRBJ2-6, with 7 bases matching TRBD1. The CDR3 is 15 amino acids. J was trimmed by 2 bases and V by 7 bases; bases with no gene match: 5. Germline V gene sequence: CDR1 MNHEY, CDR2 SVGAGI. The CDR3 is CASTRGGAGANVLTF. The CDR3 DNA follows: TGTGCCAGCACCAGAGGGGGCGCTGGGGCCAACGTCCTGACTTTC.

This clonotype was seen repeatedly, ten times or more. The gene calls are TRBV4-3 and TRBJ2-3; perhaps TRBD2 as D (5 bases). The CDR3 totals 15 residues. Per germline, CDR1 LGHNA and CDR2 YSLEER. Between the trimmed V and J ends, which lost 0 bases and 5 bases, there was a span of 12 bases. The CDR3 DNA sequence: TGCGCCAGCAGCCAAGACGGTTACAGCGGAGATACGCAGTATTTT. The encoded protein is CASSQDGYSGDTQYF.

The chain combines TRBV7-8 with TRBJ1-2, with D unresolved. Trimming stripped 8 bases from V and 2 bases from J, with 18 bases between. Looked up from germline, CDR1 is SGHVS and CDR2 is FQNEAQ. The CDR3 is 15 residues long. The CDR3 loop is CASHFSVSRNYGYTF. The CDR3 nucleotides are TGTGCCAGCCACTTTTCGGTCAGCCGGAACTATGGCTACACCTTC.

This clonotype was seen many times. The rearrangement uses TRBV29-1 and TRBJ1-1; a possible D gene is TRBD1 (5 bases). The CDR3 contains 13 residues. Germline V gives CDR1 SQVTM, CDR2 ANQGSEA. V lost 3 bases, J lost 6 bases, and 14 bases lay in between. The CDR3 is CSVEGGGDPEAFF. The CDR3 coding sequence is TGCAGCGTTGAGGGGGGAGGAGACCCTGAAGCTTTCTTT.

Ten or more counts support this clonotype. As DNA, the CDR3 is TGTGCCAGCAGACTGGGGGCAGCGGACACCGGGGAGCTGTTTTTT. It encodes CASRLGAADTGELFF. The rearrangement links TRBV25-1 to TRBJ2-2; possibly TRBD1 for D (6 bases). The V end was cut by 6 bases, the J end by 3 bases, with 14 bases between. The CDR3 runs 15 residues. Germline V gene sequence: CDR1 MGHDK, CDR2 SYGVNS. Combining the CDR3 with reference TRBV25-1 and TRBJ2-2 gives the whole variable domain EADIYQTPRYLVIGTGKKITLECSQTMGHDKMYWYQQDPGMELHLIHYSYGVNSTEKGDLSSESTVSRIRTEHFPLTLESARPSHTSQYLCASRLGAADTGELFFGEGSRLTVL.

This clonotype was counted only a few times. J is TRBJ1-6 and V is TRBV27; D might be TRBD1 (5 bases). The V gene lost 4 bases and the J gene lost 0 bases, with 25 bases spanning the gap. CDR1 is MNHEY, CDR2 SMNVEV, per germline (reference sequence). The CDR3 sequence is 21 residues long. DNA of the CDR3: TGTGCCAGCAGTTCAACCCGGGACCCCGAGGGGCTTAGCTCCTATAATTCACCCCTCCACTTT. Protein product: CASSSTRDPEGLSSYNSPLHF.

In this sample, this clonotype turned up many times. The chain combines TRBV5-6 with TRBJ1-4; D unresolved. The CDR3 extends over 16 amino acids. Looked up from germline, CDR1 is SGHDT and CDR2 is YYEEEE. V was trimmed by 0 bases and J by 7 bases, leaving 16 bases between them. The CDR3 DNA reads as TGTGCCAGCAGCTTGGCCGGAGGGTCCCTCTCTGAAAAACTGTTTTTT. This gives the protein CASSLAGGSLSEKLFF.

This clonotype showed up many times. V is TRBV4-3 and J is TRBJ2-3; 11 nucleotides line up with TRBD1. The CDR3 sequence is 16 residues long. Germline assignment: CDR1 LGHNA and CDR2 YSLEER. With V trimmed by 3 bases and J by 2 bases, 4 bases remained unmatched. In nucleotides, the CDR3 is TGCGCCAGCAGCCATGGGGACAGGGGGTCCACAGATACGCAGTATTTT. It specifies CASSHGDRGSTDTQYF.

This clonotype was found a few times. The V gene is TRBV18, the J gene TRBJ1-3; D unclear. Trimming shortened V by 6 bases and J by 2 bases, and 14 bases separated the two germline ends. The CDR3 is 15 residues long. CDR1 KGHSH and CDR2 LQKENI come from the germline V gene. CDR3 protein: CASSQTVTTGNTIYF. The CDR3 DNA sequence: TGTGCCAGCTCCCAAACAGTAACAACTGGAAACACCATATATTTT.

This clonotype has only a few counts. This chain joins TRBV10-1 and TRBJ2-5; possible D gene TRBD2, 5 bases. The CDR3 is 14 residues long. Trimming removed 5 bases at V and 5 bases at J, with 15 bases between. Per germline, CDR1 WNHNN and CDR2 SYGVQD (reference sequence). The CDR3 region is CASSTITPGETQYF. Here the CDR3 DNA reads TGCGCCAGCAGTACCATTACCCCGGGGGAGACCCAGTACTTC.

The sample holds many counts of this clonotype. V is TRBV7-3 and J is TRBJ2-5, with 10 nucleotides matching TRBD1. The CDR3 totals 14 residues. Germline CDR1 SGHTA, CDR2 FQGTGA. V shed 3 bases and J 5 bases; nucleotides not matched to a gene: 3. CDR3 amino acids: CASSLGQGSETQYF. The CDR3 DNA is TGTGCCAGCAGCTTGGGACAGGGGTCGGAGACCCAGTACTTC.

This clonotype was detected ten times or more. The rearrangement links TRBV6-5 to TRBJ2-5, with 12 bases matching TRBD2. After removal of 0 bases from V and 2 bases from J, the junction contained 4 bases not matched to a gene. The germline gives CDR1 MNHEY, CDR2 SVGAGI. This CDR3 has 17 amino acids. The CDR3 sequence: CASSYSASGGEQETQYF. The CDR3, as DNA: TGTGCCAGCAGTTACTCCGCTAGCGGGGGGGAACAAGAGACCCAGTACTTC.

The chain recombines TRBV6-2 or TRBV6-3 with TRBJ1-5, with unresolved D. Germline CDR1 and CDR2: MNHEY and SVGEGT. Trimming stripped 2 bases from V and 6 bases from J, with 14 bases between. The CDR3 runs 15 residues. In DNA form, the CDR3 reads TGTGCCAGCAGTTACGCCGGGGTCTTGAGTCAGCCCCAGCATTTT. This gives the protein CASSYAGVLSQPQHF.

This clonotype was picked up a small number of times. CDR3: CASNSQGTYSNQPQHF. CDR3 DNA sequence: TGTGCCAGTAACTCCCAGGGGACTTATAGCAATCAGCCCCAGCATTTT. The rearrangement joins TRBV19 to TRBJ1-5; possibly TRBD1 for D (6 bases). The CDR3 sequence is 16 residues long. Trimming took 7 bases from V and 0 from J, leaving 16 bases between them. The V gene's germline CDR1 is LNHDA and CDR2 SQIVND (reference sequence).

This clonotype was recorded a few times. The chain joins TRBV4-3 to TRBJ2-2; D possibly corresponds to TRBD2 (6 bases). Germline V gives CDR1 LGHNA, CDR2 YSLEER. With 0 bases removed from V and 6 bases from J, the gap between germline ends came to 20 bases. The length of the CDR3 is 18 residues. CDR3 bases: TGCGCCAGCAGCCAAGAAAGTTCGAGCGGGCGAGGGTCCGGGGAGCTGTTTTTT. Translated, it gives CASSQESSSGRGSGELFF.

There are a few counts of this clonotype. This chain links TRBV20-1 with TRBJ2-3; D could derive from TRBD1 or TRBD2 (5 bases each). The V and J ends lost 5 bases and 2 bases respectively, with 20 bases between them. The CDR3 has 16 residues. Germline-derived CDR1 and CDR2 are DFQATT and SNEGSKA (reference sequence). CDR3: CSADRQMGRDTDTQYF. CDR3 nucleotide sequence: TGCAGTGCTGACCGCCAAATGGGACGGGACACAGATACGCAGTATTTT.

This clonotype has just a few counts. The conserved closing phenylalanine or tryptophan is absent in this CDR3, likely reflecting a read error. No DNA is shown, since the ends of the CDR3 on it are uncertain; the CDR3 is the one TCRdb lists. The chain has TRBV2 and TRBJ2-7. 9 amino acids form the CDR3, both terminal residues included. CDR1 is SNHLY and CDR2 is FYNNEI in the germline V gene. CDR3 residues: CASSEGAQL.

In this sample, this clonotype turned up many times. The chain couples TRBV7-2 to TRBJ1-1; tentative D call: TRBD1 (5 bases). The CDR3 has 12 amino acids. The V gene's germline CDR1 is SGHTA and CDR2 FQGNSA. The ends were cut back, 2 bases at V and 6 bases at J, with 7 bases in the middle. Written as DNA, the CDR3 is TGTGCCAGCAGCTTACAGGGATCTGAAGCTTTCTTT. Translation gives CASSLQGSEAFF.

This clonotype was seen repeatedly, ten times or more. V is TRBV9 and J is TRBJ2-1; 10 bases fit TRBD2. Germline V gene sequence: CDR1 SGDLS, CDR2 YYNGEE. V gave up 4 bases and J gave up 4 bases; unmatched junction bases: 5. The CDR3 has 15 amino acids. Written as DNA, the CDR3 is TGTGCCAGCAGCTATAGCGGGGGGCTTTACAATGAGCAGTTCTTC. It yields the protein CASSYSGGLYNEQFF. Supplemented by reference TRBV9 and TRBJ2-1, the full variable domain reads DSGVTQTPKHLITATGQRVTLRCSPRSGDLSVYWYQQSLDQGLQFLIQYYNGEERAKGNILERFSAQQFPDLHSELNLSSLELGDSALYFCASSYSGGLYNEQFFGPGTRLTVL.

This clonotype showed up just once. A much larger clone differs from this one at a single base, so this may be a read error. In this CDR3 the conserved last residue, phenylalanine or tryptophan, is missing, so a read error is likely. The rearrangement uses TRBV5-1 and TRBJ1-6, with 7 bases lining up with TRBD1. The V gene's germline CDR1 is SGHRS and CDR2 YFSETQ. V shed 6 bases and J 4 bases; nucleotides not matched to a gene: 7. CDR3 size: 15 residues. CDR3 sequence reads: CASTIGGIYNSPLHL. CDR3 nucleotides: TGCGCCAGCACTATAGGGGGCATATATAATTCACCCCTCCACTTA.

This chain joins TRBV7-2 and TRBJ1-1, with D perhaps TRBD1 (6 bases). The CDR3 runs 15 residues. Germline-derived CDR1 and CDR2 are SGHTA and FQGNSA. V shed 3 bases and J shed 4 bases, with 15 bases lying between them. Here the CDR3 reads CASSFPTGLSTEAFF. CDR3 nucleotide sequence: TGTGCCAGCAGCTTCCCAACAGGGTTAAGCACTGAAGCTTTCTTT.

The V and J genes are TRBV6-6 and TRBJ2-5, with a tentative D call TRBD2 (7 bases). The CDR3 has 15 amino acids. Between the trimmed V and J ends, which lost 0 bases and 5 bases, there was a span of 13 bases. Germline V gives CDR1 MNHNY, CDR2 SVGAGI (reference sequence). The CDR3 DNA follows: TGTGCCAGCAGTTACTCGCAGGGGAGGGGGGAGACCCAGTACTTC. Translation: CASSYSQGRGETQYF.

The chain recombines TRBV21-1 with TRBJ1-5; the table's D call, TRBD1, was not checked against the DNA. TRBV21-1 constitutes a pseudogene. CDR3 size: 16 residues. The CDR3 nucleotides are TGTGCCAGCAGCAAACCCTACAGGGGTAGCAATCAGCCCCAGCATTTT. This encodes CASSKPYRGSNQPQHF.

This clonotype was observed a handful of times. The chain uses TRBV20-1 and TRBJ2-5; D is tentatively TRBD1 or TRBD2 (5 bases each). This CDR3 comprises 15 residues. The V gene lost 2 bases and the J gene lost 2 bases, with 15 bases spanning the gap. Germline-derived CDR1 and CDR2 are DFQATT and SNEGSKA (reference sequence). CDR3 in amino acids: CSARSPGPGQETQYF. The CDR3 DNA reads TGCAGTGCTAGAAGTCCGGGACCGGGGCAAGAGACCCAGTACTTC.